These 24 T cell receptor beta chains originate from one sample sequenced in a study of T cells in Graves' hyperthyroidism and ophthalmopathy. Amplification yielded TCR beta CDR3 regions, with RNA transcripts as the source. During a first-round RT-PCR of the TCR CDR3, the HTBI primer set was used. MiXCR, run by TCRdb on the multiplex PCR reads, gives a single entry per CDR3 protein. In the table there are under 350,000 distinct CDR3 sequences, 15% to 20% of which are singletons. The sample consisted of blood. These receptors originate from a woman aged 50 to 60 with Graves' hyperthyroidism.

The CDR3 sequence: CASSYGGMNNSPLHF. DNA for the CDR3: TGTGCCAGCAGTTACGGGGGAATGAATAATTCACCCCTCCACTTT. The chain recombines TRBV6-5 with TRBJ1-6, with D tentatively TRBD1 (5 bases). V shed 2 bases and J shed 5 bases, with 10 bases lying between them. Germline V gives CDR1 MNHEY, CDR2 SVGAGI. The CDR3 spans 15 residues.

This clonotype was detected only a few times. The junction shows a germline mismatch at one end, possibly a read error. This chain joins TRBV7-7 and TRBJ2-5; D unclear. Germline CDR1 is SSHAT and CDR2 is FNYEAQ (reference sequence). The CDR3 extends over 15 amino acids. This CDR3 is CASSSRSGTVETQYF. CDR3 nucleotides: TGTGCTAGCAGCTCTCGCTCCGGCACGGTTGAGACCCAGTACTTC. Full variable domain (missing parts from reference TRBV7-7 and TRBJ2-5): GAGVSQSPRYKVTKRGQDVTLRCDPISSHATLYWYQQALGQGPEFLTYFNYEAQPDKSGLPSDRFSAERPEGSISTLTIQRTEQRDSAMYRCASSSRSGTVETQYFGPGTRLLVL.

This clonotype appeared many times. This sequence joins TRBV2 and TRBJ1-1, with 9 bases identical to TRBD1. Germline V CDR1 and CDR2: SNHLY, FYNNEI. The length of the CDR3 is 13 residues. The V segment lost 9 bases and the J segment 1 base; nucleotides outside the gene matches: 3. The CDR3 reads CASQGQGNTEAFF. CDR3 coding DNA: TGTGCCAGTCAGGGACAGGGGAACACTGAAGCTTTCTTT. The variable domain in full, with the rest retrieved from reference TRBV2 and TRBJ1-1, is EPEVTQTPSHQVTQMGQEVILRCVPISNHLYFYWYRQILGQKVEFLVSFYNNEISEKSEIFDDQFSVERPDGSNFTLKIRSTKLEDSAMYFCASQGQGNTEAFFGQGTRLTVV.

This rearrangement joins TRBV18 to TRBJ2-5; D is possibly TRBD2 (6 bases). Per germline, CDR1 KGHSH and CDR2 LQKENI. V was cut by 8 bases and J by 6 bases, with 22 bases left in between. The CDR3 has 15 residues. CDR3: CASLPEERARKTQYF. In DNA form, the CDR3 reads TGTGCCAGCCTACCGGAGGAGCGGGCCAGAAAGACCCAGTACTTC.

The CDR3 is CASSQDSPGGQETQYF. Here the CDR3 DNA reads TGTGCCAGCAGCCAAGATTCCCCGGGGGGCCAAGAGACCCAGTACTTC. V usage is TRBV4-2 and J usage is TRBJ2-5; 7 bases align to TRBD2. The CDR3 has 16 residues. Trimming removed 0 bases from V and 1 base from J; junction bases left unmatched: 5. Germline values: CDR1 LGHNA, CDR2 YNFKEQ.

This clonotype was observed at least ten times. The chain carries TRBV28 and TRBJ1-4, with unresolved D. The CDR3 extends over 14 amino acids. The ends were cut back, 2 bases at V and 3 bases at J, with 7 bases in the middle. Germline CDR1 MDHEN, CDR2 SYDVKM. The CDR3 DNA reads as TGTGCCAGCAGTTTAGGCGGAGCTAATGAAAAACTGTTTTTT. Translating it yields CASSLGGANEKLFF.

This clonotype was recorded at least ten times. V is TRBV28 and J is TRBJ1-4; 10 nucleotides line up with TRBD1. The junction had 15 bases not matched to a gene; V was cut back by 6 bases and J by 11 bases. This CDR3 is built from 16 residues. Germline-derived CDR1 and CDR2 are MDHEN and SYDVKM. This CDR3 reads CASSVPGQGLSSKLFF. The CDR3 nucleotides are TGTGCCAGCAGCGTTCCGGGACAGGGGTTATCTTCGAAACTGTTTTTT.

Here the CDR3 reads CSVTGVYGYTF. In DNA form, the CDR3 reads TGCAGCGTTACAGGGGTCTATGGCTACACCTTC. The J gene is TRBJ1-2, the V gene TRBV29-1; 7 nucleotides align to TRBD1. V lost 5 bases and J lost 4; bases outside the gene matches: 1. Looked up from germline, CDR1 is SQVTM and CDR2 is ANQGSEA. There are 11 residues in the CDR3.

The DNA of the CDR3 is TGTGCCAGCAGCTATGACGTGACCGCGGCAACTAATGAAAAACTGTTTTTT. It translates to CASSYDVTAATNEKLFF. This chain uses TRBV12-3 or TRBV12-4 with TRBJ1-4, with D unresolved. The CDR3 length is 17 residues. With 6 bases removed from V and 0 bases from J, the gap between germline ends came to 17 bases.

This clonotype was detected a few times. The chain combines TRBV7-2 with TRBJ1-5; TRBD1 agrees at 9 bases. Germline V CDR1 and CDR2: SGHTA, FQGNSA. CDR3 length equals 19 residues. The ends lost 3 bases at V and 0 bases at J; junction bases unmatched: 12. The DNA of the CDR3 is TGTGCCAGCAGCTTCAAGACAGGGGGGGGGGCGTATAGCAATCAGCCCCAGCATTTT. It translates to CASSFKTGGGAYSNQPQHF.

The J gene is TRBJ1-2, the V gene TRBV5-1; 8 bases agree with TRBD1. This CDR3 is built from 14 residues. Germline lookup yields CDR1 SGHRS and CDR2 YFSETQ. Germline trimming cut 0 bases from V and 8 bases from J; bases unmatched to any gene: 6. The CDR3 loop is CASSLEGQDGGYTF. In DNA, the CDR3 is TGCGCCAGCAGCTTGGAGGGACAGGATGGCGGCTACACCTTC.

The gene calls are TRBV20-1 and TRBJ2-1; D not resolved. This CDR3 is 17 amino acids long. Germline V gene lookup returns CDR1 DFQATT and CDR2 SNEGSKA (reference sequence). Between the trimmed V and J ends, which lost 4 bases and 0 bases, there was a span of 19 bases. The CDR3 DNA reads TGCAGTGCTATGGACCCCTTTTCGACGCTCTCCTACAATGAGCAGTTCTTC. Amino acids: CSAMDPFSTLSYNEQFF.

The sample holds many counts of this clonotype. The chain links TRBV7-2 to TRBJ2-5; 8 bases are shared with TRBD1. The CDR3 contains 15 residues. Germline V gene lookup returns CDR1 SGHTA and CDR2 FQGNSA. The trim removed 5 bases at V and 5 bases at J, leaving 10 bases unmatched. The CDR3 nucleotides read TGTGCCAGCAGCGAATTGGACAGGGTCCGGGAGACCCAGTACTTC. Translating gives CASSELDRVRETQYF. The full variable domain, with the rest looked up from reference TRBV7-2 and TRBJ2-5, is GAGVSQSPSNKVTEKGKDVELRCDPISGHTALYWYRQSLGQGLEFLIYFQGNSAPDKSGLPSDRFSAERTGGSVSTLTIQRTQQEDSAVYLCASSELDRVRETQYFGPGTRLLVL.

Details on this clonotype: A read error is possible here, since a much larger clone lies one base away. This chain uses TRBV20-1 with TRBJ2-3; D ambiguous. CDR1 and CDR2 (germline): DFQATT, SNEGSKA (reference sequence). The CDR3 extends over 14 amino acids. In DNA form, the CDR3 reads TGCGGTGCTAGAGATATAAGCGGCACAGATACGCAGTATTTT. Amino acids: CGARDISGTDTQYF.

This clonotype was counted at least ten times. This rearrangement joins TRBV30 to TRBJ2-5; perhaps TRBD2 as D (7 bases). CDR3 length: 14 residues. Trimming shortened V by 4 bases and J by 5 bases, and 17 bases separated the two germline ends. Germline CDR1 reads GTSNPN; CDR2 reads SVGIG (reference sequence). The CDR3 DNA is TGTGCCTGGAACGGAGGGGGGGCCTGGGAGACCCAGTACTTC. Translating gives CAWNGGGAWETQYF.

J is TRBJ2-7 and V is TRBV29-1; 7 positions agree with TRBD1. This CDR3 comprises 12 residues. Germline-derived CDR1 and CDR2 are SQVTM and ANQGSEA. Trimming removed 7 bases from V and 2 bases from J; junction bases left unmatched: 5. The CDR3 region has the DNA TGCAGCGCAGCCGGGACAGCCTACGAGCAGTACTTC. It translates to CSAAGTAYEQYF.

This clonotype was counted between two and nine times. The chain combines TRBV6-5 with TRBJ2-6; D is perhaps TRBD2 (6 bases). From germline, CDR1 is MNHEY and CDR2 SVGAGI. The CDR3 runs 19 residues. Deletions cut 0 bases from V and 2 bases from J, with 17 bases between. The CDR3 loop reads CASSYSGGGILAGANVLTF. In nucleotides, the CDR3 is TGTGCCAGCAGTTACTCGGGCGGAGGGATACTTGCTGGGGCCAACGTCCTGACTTTC.

This clonotype has just a few counts. This chain links TRBV5-1 with TRBJ1-2; D not resolved. Germline lookup yields CDR1 SGHRS and CDR2 YFSETQ. The V end was cut by 1 base, the J end by 8 bases, with 18 bases between. This CDR3 is built from 15 residues. CDR3 coding DNA: TGCGCCAGCAGCTTGACGCTCGCGGCCGAGGAGGGCTACACCTTC. Translating gives CASSLTLAAEEGYTF. Combining the CDR3 with reference TRBV5-1 and TRBJ1-2 gives the whole variable domain KAGVTQTPRYLIKTRGQQVTLSCSPISGHRSVSWYQQTPGQGLQFLFEYFSETQRNKGNFPGRFSGRQFSNSRSEMNVSTLELGDSALYLCASSLTLAAEEGYTFGSGTRLTVV.

This clonotype was counted only a few times. V is TRBV16 and J is TRBJ2-6, with a possible D match to TRBD1 (5 bases). Trimming removed 4 bases at V and 2 bases at J, with 6 bases between. The CDR3 has 14 amino acids. In germline, CDR1 is KGHSY, CDR2 FQNENV. CDR3 loop: CASSPQAGANVLTF. CDR3 in DNA: TGTGCCAGCAGCCCACAGGCTGGGGCCAACGTCCTGACTTTC.

In its sample, this clonotype was seen a few times. J is TRBJ2-3 and V is TRBV24-1, with D unresolved. The CDR3 runs to 13 residues. The V end was cut by 4 bases, the J end by 1 base, with 5 bases between. Per the germline V gene, CDR1 is KGHDR and CDR2 is SFDVKD. As DNA, the CDR3 is TGTGCCACCAGTGAAGAGGGCACAGATACGCAGTATTTT. Protein product: CATSEEGTDTQYF.

Ten or more counts support this clonotype. The chain links TRBV20-1 to TRBJ2-3; D unresolved. Per germline, CDR1 DFQATT and CDR2 SNEGSKA (reference sequence). Trimming stripped 0 bases from V and 7 bases from J, with 11 bases between. The CDR3 runs 13 residues. In nucleotides, the CDR3 is TGCAGTGCTAGAGATCCGGCCCCGAATACGCAGTATTTT. It specifies CSARDPAPNTQYF.

The rearrangement uses TRBV5-1 and TRBJ2-3, with a possible D match to TRBD2 (7 bases). Germline CDR1 and CDR2: SGHRS and YFSETQ. The CDR3 runs to 16 residues. V lost 0 bases, J lost 1 base, and 12 bases lay in between. CDR3 DNA sequence: TGCGCCAGCAGCTTGGCCGCGGGGGCGGGCACAGATACGCAGTATTTT. It specifies CASSLAAGAGTDTQYF.

This clonotype appeared many times. The V gene is TRBV6-1, the J gene TRBJ2-7; TRBD1 aligns across 8 bases. This CDR3 contains 15 residues. Germline V lookup: CDR1 MNHNS, CDR2 SASEGT. The V gene end was trimmed by 5 bases and the J gene end by 6 bases; junction bases not matched to a gene: 12. CDR3 coding DNA: TGTGCCAGCAGTCGTTCAGGGGGCCCCTCGGTCGAGCAGTACTTC. Translating gives CASSRSGGPSVEQYF.

This clonotype was found many times. J is TRBJ2-1 and V is TRBV6-2 or TRBV6-3; a possible D gene is TRBD2 (6 bases). Germline loops: CDR1 MNHEY, CDR2 SVGEGT. The CDR3 has 15 amino acids. V gave up 4 bases and J gave up 4 bases, with 14 bases separating them. In DNA, the CDR3 is TGTGCCAGCAGTTCCTCTAGCGAGGGGTACAATGAGCAGTTCTTC. This translates into CASSSSSEGYNEQFF.